Listed here are 8 T cell receptor beta chains from one sample, sequenced in a study of cytomegalovirus exposure and HLA in healthy donors. The PCR made use of 60 Vbeta and 13 Jbeta primers. Clones were read by immunoSEQ multiplex PCR, and TCRdb kept only the in-frame ones, dropping some. The sample shows about 140,000 clones, about three fifths of them seen only once. The sample taken for sequencing was PBMCs. These receptors all stem from a male donor in good health and CMV-seronegative.

The CDR3 nucleotides read TGTGCCAGTAGTATTGGAGGGGGCGGATCACCCCTCCACTTT. This encodes CASSIGGGGSPLHF. The chain is built from TRBV19 and TRBJ1-6; TRBD1 aligns across 7 bases. With V trimmed by 3 bases and J by 10 bases, 6 bases remained unmatched. Germline V gene data show CDR1 as LNHDA and CDR2 as SQIVND (reference sequence). The CDR3 sequence is 14 residues long.

This clone was recorded a few times. J is TRBJ1-1 and V is TRBV5-4; 11 bases align to TRBD1. Germline CDR1 SGHNT, CDR2 YYREEE (reference sequence). V lost 4 bases to trimming and J lost 6 bases; unmatched junction nucleotides: 5. This CDR3 has 14 residues. This chain's CDR3 is CASSARDRGAEAFF. The CDR3 DNA follows: TGTGCCAGCAGCGCCCGGGACAGGGGGGCTGAAGCTTTCTTT.

This clone has a handful of counts. The CDR3 loop reads CASRYTIRSNQPQHF. CDR3 sequence (DNA): TGTGCCAGCAGATATACCATTCGGAGCAATCAGCCCCAGCATTTT. The chain has TRBV28 and TRBJ1-5; D is ambiguous. Per the germline V gene, CDR1 is MDHEN and CDR2 is SYDVKM. The V gene lost 6 bases and the J gene lost 1 base, with 13 bases spanning the gap. There are 15 residues in the CDR3.

V usage is TRBV2 and J usage is TRBJ1-1; D remains unclear. This CDR3 is built from 11 residues. Looked up from germline, CDR1 is SNHLY and CDR2 is FYNNEI. V lost 6 bases and J 8 bases, leaving 10 bases between the germline ends. For the CDR3, the DNA is TGTGCCAGCAGGATCTGGCGGGAAGCTTTCTTT. It encodes CASRIWREAFF. The full variable domain, completed using reference TRBV2 and TRBJ1-1, is EPEVTQTPSHQVTQMGQEVILRCVPISNHLYFYWYRQILGQKVEFLVSFYNNEISEKSEIFDDQFSVERPDGSNFTLKIRSTKLEDSAMYFCASRIWREAFFGQGTRLTVV.

This clone was detected only a few times. This chain links TRBV19 with TRBJ2-2; 8 positions agree with TRBD2. The CDR3 is 18 residues long. V trimming: 1 base; J trimming: 7 bases; junction bases outside the gene matches: 14. CDR1 is LNHDA and CDR2 is SQIVND in the germline V gene (reference sequence). CDR3 residues: CASSIGLSGGPENGELFF. CDR3 DNA: TGTGCCAGTAGTATAGGGCTCAGCGGGGGACCCGAGAACGGGGAGCTGTTTTTT.

The chain links TRBV10-1 to TRBJ2-7; 9 bases line up with TRBD1. The CDR3 runs 15 residues. Germline-derived CDR1 and CDR2 are WNHNN and SYGVQD (reference sequence). Unmatched junction bases numbered 7, after V lost 2 bases and J lost 5 bases. CDR3 region: CASSEPGQGRNEQYF. CDR3 nucleotides: TGCGCCAGCAGTGAGCCGGGACAGGGAAGAAACGAGCAGTACTTC.

The chain joins TRBV19 to TRBJ1-1; D is undetermined. V gave up 5 bases and J gave up 5 bases, with 18 bases separating them. There are 15 residues in the CDR3. Germline CDR1 and CDR2: LNHDA and SQIVND (reference sequence). CDR3 bases: TGTGCCAGTAGTGGCGATGAGGGCCTGGGGACTGAAGCTTTCTTT. Its translation is CASSGDEGLGTEAFF.

The V and J genes are TRBV4-2 and TRBJ1-5; TRBD1 aligns across 9 bases. This CDR3 comprises 18 residues. CDR1 and CDR2 from the germline V gene are LGHNA and YNFKEQ. V lost 1 base and J lost 2; bases outside the gene matches: 9. This chain's CDR3 is CASSQVTGGVLGNQPQHF. In DNA form, the CDR3 reads TGTGCCAGCAGCCAAGTTACAGGGGGCGTTTTGGGCAATCAGCCCCAGCATTTT.